The 32 T cell receptor beta chains listed next were all sequenced from one sample in a study of regulatory T cells in long-lasting Graves disease. iRepertoire HTBI primers and Arm-PCR of CDR3 regions built TCR beta libraries. TCRdb independently ran MiXCR on the multiplex PCR reads; one entry per CDR3 protein. This repertoire shows some 430,000 distinct CDR3 sequences, 20% to 25% found once; its top ten account for around 7%. The time point here: persistent/refractory GD, antithyroid drugs over 5 years with positive TRAb. After RNA was extracted from PBMCs, the TCR library was made from it. The source material was peripheral blood mononuclear cells (PBMCs), sampled when the disease was refractory, from a patient treated with antithyroid drugs. These receptors all come from a female donor with Graves disease.

In its sample, this clonotype was seen many times. The CDR3 loop is CASSQELRTDYGYTF. DNA for the CDR3: TGTGCCAGCAGCCAAGAACTACGGACAGACTATGGCTACACCTTC. This chain links TRBV3-1 with TRBJ1-2; TRBD1 is a possible D gene (6 bases). CDR1 is LGHDT and CDR2 is YNNKEL in the germline V gene (reference sequence). V lost 0 bases, J lost 3 bases, and 11 bases lay in between. This CDR3 comprises 15 residues. The whole variable domain, filled in from reference TRBV3-1 and TRBJ1-2, reads DTAVSQTPKYLVTQMGNDKSIKCEQNLGHDTMYWYKQDSKKFLKIMFSYNNKELIINETVPNRFSPKSPDKAHLNLHINSLELGDSAVYFCASSQELRTDYGYTFGSGTRLTVV.

CDR3 coding DNA: TGTGCCAGCAGCCACCCTCTACGGCCCGGACGTAGGGGCAATCAGCCCCAGCATTTT. Translating it yields CASSHPLRPGRRGNQPQHF. The V call is TRBV5-6, the J call TRBJ1-5; D gene ambiguous. Germline CDR1 and CDR2: SGHDT and YYEEEE. V lost 4 bases and J lost 2, with 25 bases in between. This CDR3 is built from 19 residues.

This clonotype was picked up a small number of times. V gene TRBV7-9 combines with J gene TRBJ2-4; D uncertain. Trimming pared 1 base from V and 2 bases from J, leaving 12 bases between. Germline CDR1 SEHNR, CDR2 FQNEAQ (reference sequence). The CDR3 consists of 16 residues. In DNA, the CDR3 is TGTGCCAGCAGCTTAGGGTCGGGCGGACCCAAAAACATTCAGTACTTC. This sequence encodes CASSLGSGGPKNIQYF. The whole variable domain, filled in from reference TRBV7-9 and TRBJ2-4, reads DTGVSQNPRHKITKRGQNVTFRCDPISEHNRLYWYRQTLGQGPEFLTYFQNEAQLEKSRLLSDRFSAERPKGSFSTLEIQRTEQGDSAMYLCASSLGSGGPKNIQYFGAGTRLSVL.

This chain joins TRBV3-1 and TRBJ2-7, with D possibly TRBD2 on 6 matching bases. The CDR3 has 13 residues. Germline V lookup: CDR1 LGHDT, CDR2 YNNKEL (reference sequence). Trimming left V 10 bases short and J 1 base short, with 14 bases between. CDR3 sequence: CATSPRGSYEQYF. The CDR3 nucleotides are TGTGCCACCAGTCCCCGGGGGTCCTACGAGCAGTACTTC.

This clonotype was counted ten times or more. This chain uses TRBV29-1 with TRBJ1-2; D perhaps matches TRBD1 (5 bases). CDR1 and CDR2 from the germline V gene are SQVTM and ANQGSEA. This CDR3 is built from 12 residues. V gave up 4 bases and J gave up 8 bases, with 14 bases separating them. CDR3 sequence (DNA): TGCAGCGTTGCGGGGCAGGCGATGGGCTACACCTTC. Translation gives CSVAGQAMGYTF.

This clonotype has just a few counts. The CDR3 DNA follows: TGTGCCAGCAGTGAAGCACCAGGGATCTATGGCTACACCTTC. Protein: CASSEAPGIYGYTF. This rearrangement joins TRBV6-1 to TRBJ1-2, with D perhaps matching TRBD1 (5 bases). V was pared by 0 bases and J by 4 bases, with 9 bases between. In germline, CDR1 is MNHNS, CDR2 SASEGT. CDR3 size: 14 residues.

The chain links TRBV24-1 to TRBJ1-2; TRBD1 matches 9 bases. V lost 4 bases and J lost 2; bases outside the gene matches: 4. This CDR3 spans 15 amino acids. CDR1 KGHDR and CDR2 SFDVKD come from the germline V gene. The DNA for the CDR3 is TGTGCCACCAGTGAACCCGGACAGGGGAACTATGGCTACACCTTC. Protein: CATSEPGQGNYGYTF.

This clonotype was found a few times. The genes are TRBV7-9 and TRBJ1-5, with D tentatively TRBD1 (5 bases). The CDR3 runs 15 residues. Trimming stripped 1 base from V and 4 bases from J, with 11 bases between. Germline assignment: CDR1 SEHNR and CDR2 FQNEAQ (reference sequence). In nucleotides, the CDR3 is TGTGCCAGCAGCTTAGACAGGAATCCTAATCAGCCCCAGCATTTT. Amino acid sequence: CASSLDRNPNQPQHF.

This clonotype was observed a few times. This chain links TRBV20-1 with TRBJ1-5; a possible D gene is TRBD1 (6 bases). Trimming took off 3 bases at V and 3 bases at J, with 12 bases between the two ends. Germline V gives CDR1 DFQATT, CDR2 SNEGSKA (reference sequence). The CDR3 loop spans 14 amino acids. The CDR3 is CSASPTGFNQPQHF. Written as DNA, the CDR3 is TGCAGTGCTAGTCCTACAGGGTTCAATCAGCCCCAGCATTTT.

The gene calls are TRBV6-2 or TRBV6-3 and TRBJ1-2, with 8 nucleotides matching TRBD1. Germline-derived CDR1 and CDR2 are MNHEY and SVGEGT. V gave up 2 bases and J gave up 6 bases; unmatched junction bases: 5. CDR3 length: 14 amino acids. In DNA, the CDR3 is TGTGCCAGCAGTTACGGACAGGGATATAATGGCTACACCTTC. Protein: CASSYGQGYNGYTF.

This clonotype was counted ten times or more. The V call is TRBV24-1, the J call TRBJ2-7; D remains unclear. The germline gives CDR1 KGHDR, CDR2 SFDVKD. V lost 6 bases, J lost 3 bases, and 17 bases lay in between. This CDR3 region has 15 residues. The DNA of the CDR3 is TGTGCCACCAGTTCAATTAAGGACGGCAACTACGAGCAGTACTTC. It yields the protein CATSSIKDGNYEQYF.

This chain links TRBV20-1 with TRBJ2-7, with D unresolved. Trimming took 6 bases from V and 6 from J, leaving 18 bases between them. Germline lookup yields CDR1 DFQATT and CDR2 SNEGSKA (reference sequence). This CDR3 has 13 residues. This CDR3 reads CSAKLPEQPEQYF. In nucleotides, the CDR3 is TGCAGTGCAAAGCTGCCAGAACAGCCCGAGCAGTACTTC.

This chain connects TRBV29-1 to TRBJ2-7; D not resolved. V was cut by 0 bases and J by 3 bases, with 9 bases left in between. This CDR3 has 13 residues. Germline lookup yields CDR1 SQVTM and CDR2 ANQGSEA. CDR3 sequence reads: CSVEDLISYEQYF. The CDR3 DNA reads TGCAGCGTTGAAGATCTTATAAGCTACGAGCAGTACTTC.

This clonotype was seen at least ten times. This chain uses TRBV6-2 or TRBV6-3 with TRBJ2-5; D remains ambiguous. Looked up from germline, CDR1 is MNHEY and CDR2 is SVGEGT. The CDR3 is 18 amino acids. V was pared by 0 bases and J by 0 bases, with 17 bases between. CDR3 in DNA: TGTGCCAGCAGTTACTCGTTTGGCAGAGAAAAGTACCAAGAGACCCAGTACTTC. It is translated as CASSYSFGREKYQETQYF.

This clonotype was seen repeatedly, ten times or more. The chain recombines TRBV28 with TRBJ1-1, with TRBD1 as a possible D gene (6 bases). CDR3 length: 14 amino acids. The V gene lost 3 bases and the J gene lost 7 bases, with 15 bases spanning the gap. Germline V gives CDR1 MDHEN, CDR2 SYDVKM. CDR3 coding DNA: TGTGCCAGCAGTTTGCGGGGGGCGCGGGATGAAGCTTTCTTT. Its translation: CASSLRGARDEAFF.

The sample holds many counts of this clonotype. The CDR3 spells CASSLQGGQETQYF. CDR3 coding DNA: TGTGCCAGCAGTTTACAGGGGGGCCAAGAGACCCAGTACTTC. The rearrangement joins TRBV28 to TRBJ2-5, with D maybe TRBD1 (7 bases). The V end lost 2 bases, the J end lost 1 base, and 8 bases lay between the germline ends. Germline values: CDR1 MDHEN, CDR2 SYDVKM. The CDR3 extends over 14 amino acids.

This clonotype was observed a handful of times. This rearrangement joins TRBV19 to TRBJ2-2; 14 positions match TRBD2. This CDR3 is 18 amino acids long. Germline V lookup: CDR1 LNHDA, CDR2 SQIVND (reference sequence). Trimming removed 10 bases from V and 2 bases from J; junction bases left unmatched: 12. The CDR3 DNA sequence: TGTGCCACTACGTCGGGGACTAGCGGGAGATCTAACACCGGGGAGCTGTTTTTT. Translated, it gives CATTSGTSGRSNTGELFF.

This clonotype was seen ten or more times. V usage is TRBV7-8 and J usage is TRBJ2-5; TRBD2 might be the D (6 bases). The ends were cut back, 4 bases at V and 8 bases at J, with 17 bases in the middle. The CDR3 extends over 14 amino acids. Germline V CDR1 and CDR2: SGHVS, FQNEAQ. CDR3 amino acids: CASSSRDSAGTQYF. DNA of the CDR3: TGTGCCAGCAGCTCCCGGGACTCCGCGGGCACCCAGTACTTC.

Many counts were recorded for this clonotype. The V and J genes are TRBV27 and TRBJ1-1, with TRBD1 identical over 8 bases. The CDR3 length is 14 residues. Germline CDR1 MNHEY, CDR2 SMNVEV (reference sequence). After removal of 4 bases from V and 1 base from J, the junction contained 2 bases not matched to a gene. CDR3 DNA sequence: TGTGCCAGCAGTTCGCAGGGGGCGAACACTGAAGCTTTCTTT. Encoded protein: CASSSQGANTEAFF.

This clonotype was detected once. V gene TRBV7-3 combines with J gene TRBJ1-4; weak D call: TRBD1 (5 bases). V was clipped by 4 bases and J by 5 bases, with 14 bases between them. Looked up from germline, CDR1 is SGHTA and CDR2 is FQGTGA. CDR3 length equals 15 residues. CDR3 amino acids: CASSSQGGRNEKLFF. The CDR3 DNA reads as TGTGCCAGCAGCTCCCAGGGAGGGCGCAATGAAAAACTGTTTTTT.

The chain has TRBV5-1 and TRBJ2-7, with 9 bases aligning to TRBD1. The CDR3 covers 16 residues. V lost 1 base to trimming and J lost 3 bases; unmatched junction nucleotides: 8. Looked up from germline, CDR1 is SGHRS and CDR2 is YFSETQ. CDR3: CASSLSGQGSIYEQYF. The CDR3 nucleotides are TGCGCCAGCAGCTTGTCCGGACAGGGGAGCATCTACGAGCAGTACTTC.

This clonotype was observed at least ten times. The chain combines TRBV11-3 with TRBJ1-1, with D possibly matching TRBD1 (6 bases). Germline CDR1 is SGHNT and CDR2 is YENEEA. Trimming stripped 4 bases from V and 3 bases from J, with 21 bases between. The CDR3 covers 17 residues. The CDR3 DNA is TGTGCCAGCAGCTCAGGCACAGGGAGGATTGGTGACACTGAAGCTTTCTTT. Translating gives CASSSGTGRIGDTEAFF.

In this sample, this clonotype turned up many times. Its ends do not fully match the called genes, so a read error is possible. The rearrangement uses TRBV28 and TRBJ2-7; 7 positions agree with TRBD2. CDR3 length equals 14 residues. CDR1 is MDHEN, CDR2 SYDVKM, per germline. CDR3 sequence: CASSLVGGTYEQHF. The CDR3, as DNA: TGTGCCAGCAGTTTAGTGGGAGGGACCTACGAGCAGCACTTC.

The genes are TRBV20-1 and TRBJ1-5; no firm D call. This CDR3 spans 14 amino acids. Germline values: CDR1 DFQATT, CDR2 SNEGSKA (reference sequence). The ends were cut back, 4 bases at V and 2 bases at J, with 12 bases in the middle. The DNA for the CDR3 is TGCAGTGCTAAAGATGGAGTTGGCAATCAGCCCCAGCATTTT. Protein product: CSAKDGVGNQPQHF.

The chain uses TRBV5-1 and TRBJ1-1; 8 bases line up with TRBD1. Per germline, CDR1 SGHRS and CDR2 YFSETQ. CDR3 length: 13 residues. The junction had 11 bases not matched to a gene; V was cut back by 6 bases and J by 10 bases. CDR3 bases: TGCGCCAGCAAACAGGGGGGCAAGTCGAGAGCTTTCTTT. Protein sequence: CASKQGGKSRAFF.

This rearrangement joins TRBV4-1 to TRBJ1-1; 9 bases line up with TRBD1. Germline trimming cut 2 bases from V and 0 bases from J; bases unmatched to any gene: 4. CDR3 length: 16 amino acids. Germline lookup yields CDR1 MGHRA and CDR2 YSYEKL. In nucleotides, the CDR3 is TGCGCCAGCAGCCAACGTACAGGGGGCTTGAACACTGAAGCTTTCTTT. Translation gives CASSQRTGGLNTEAFF.

This clonotype was seen a handful of times. V is TRBV4-2 and J is TRBJ1-1; 7 nucleotides match TRBD1. The length of the CDR3 is 12 residues. The J segment lost 8 bases and the V segment lost 4 bases, leaving 4 bases of the junction unmatched. Germline CDR1 reads LGHNA; CDR2 reads YNFKEQ. The CDR3 nucleotides read TGTGCCAGCAGCCCCGGGACAGAGGAAGCTTTCTTT. This encodes CASSPGTEEAFF.

This clonotype was detected ten times or more. This chain links TRBV29-1 with TRBJ2-5; D remains unclear. Germline V gives CDR1 SQVTM, CDR2 ANQGSEA. There are 10 residues in the CDR3. For the CDR3, the DNA is TGCGCCGGTACCCAAGAGACCCAGTACTTC. The encoded protein is CAGTQETQYF.

The sample holds many counts of this clonotype. V usage is TRBV5-1 and J usage is TRBJ1-1; possible D gene TRBD1, 5 bases. The CDR3 is made up of 13 amino acids. The ends were cut back, 4 bases at V and 5 bases at J, with 12 bases in the middle. Germline V gene sequence: CDR1 SGHRS, CDR2 YFSETQ. CDR3 in DNA: TGCGCCAGCAGCCCAGGGATGTGGACTGAAGCTTTCTTT. Translation gives CASSPGMWTEAFF.

A remark on this clonotype: A far larger clone is off by one base, so a read error is likely. The conserved final phenylalanine or tryptophan is absent from the CDR3, which likely points to a read error. V is TRBV27 and J is TRBJ2-7, with TRBD2 identical over 13 bases. Germline CDR1 is MNHEY and CDR2 is SMNVEV (reference sequence). The V gene end was trimmed by 4 bases and the J gene end by 2 bases; junction bases not matched to a gene: 11. CDR3 size: 18 residues. The CDR3: CASSSPLGTSGATYEQYC. The CDR3 DNA is TGTGCCAGCAGTTCACCGCTAGGGACTAGCGGGGCCACCTACGAGCAGTACTGC.

V and J are TRBV19 and TRBJ1-5, with D maybe TRBD1 (5 bases). Germline CDR1 LNHDA, CDR2 SQIVND (reference sequence). This CDR3 is built from 14 residues. V was cut by 7 bases and J by 5 bases, with 15 bases left in between. The CDR3 is CASNYRSVHQPQHF. The CDR3 DNA sequence: TGTGCCAGTAATTACAGGTCGGTCCATCAGCCCCAGCATTTT.

The V call is TRBV30, the J call TRBJ1-1, with TRBD1 matching over 11 bases. The CDR3 has 13 residues. The junction had 3 bases not matched to a gene; V was cut back by 8 bases and J by 1 base. Per the germline V gene, CDR1 is GTSNPN and CDR2 is SVGIG (reference sequence). This CDR3 is CAGTGGRNTEAFF. In nucleotides, the CDR3 is TGTGCCGGGACAGGGGGACGGAACACTGAAGCTTTCTTT.